This T cell receptor (beta chain) was sequenced in a study of T cells in Graves' hyperthyroidism and ophthalmopathy. Overall study findings and caveats: Median prediction lead before ophthalmopathy onset was around 7 months with the model.

Trimming pared 5 bases from V and 3 bases from J, leaving 17 bases between. The germline V gene encodes CDR1 MNHEY and CDR2 SVGEGT. The CDR3 runs to 16 residues. RNA transcripts served as the template for amplifying TCR beta CDR3 regions. The primer set for the first-round RT-PCR of the TCR CDR3 was HTBI. From the multiplex PCR reads, TCRdb called clonotypes with MiXCR, one entry per CDR3 protein. This sample has 550,000 to 600,000 distinct CDR3 sequences, with approximately 15% found just once. This clonotype was counted between two and nine times. What it binds is unknown. The PBMCs had their origin in 7.5 to 10 ml of fresh peripheral blood.

The sequenced material came from blood. This receptor was identified in a woman younger than 35 with Graves' hyperthyroidism. This chain links TRBV6-2 or TRBV6-3 with TRBJ2-4; D may match TRBD1 or TRBD2 (5 bases each). This CDR3 is CASSARGREYKNIQYF. The CDR3 DNA is TGTGCCAGCAGTGCCCGGGGCAGAGAATACAAAAACATTCAGTACTTC.